The source of this T cell receptor beta chain is a study of T cell responses to AZD1222 COVID-19 vaccine. Study-wide findings and caveats: At study baseline, merely roughly 6 AZD1222 recipients were seropositive.

Concerning this clone: What it binds is not known.

The CDR3 sequence is 19 residues long. The germline CDR1 and CDR2 sequences are MDHEN and SYDVKM. The germline V and J ends were trimmed by 2 bases and 0 bases, with 23 bases remaining between them. Libraries were prepared by immunoSEQ multiplex PCR; TCRdb keeps only in-frame clonotypes and omits some of them. The repertoire holds 110,000 to 150,000 clones, with around 92% as singletons. This clonotype was obtained from an adult who had recovered from COVID-19. The rearrangement links TRBV28 to TRBJ2-7, with D maybe TRBD2 (6 bases). The sample consisted of peripheral blood, taken after recovery from COVID-19. In nucleotides, the CDR3 is TGTGCCAGCAGTTTAGGAGGGGAGCCGACCGATTATAGCTCCTACGAGCAGTACTTC. Its translation is CASSLGGEPTDYSSYEQYF.